Below, 11 T cell receptor beta chains from the same sample are listed, as sequenced in a study of graft-versus-host responses after intestinal transplantation. TCRdb's copy holds only in-frame clones and misses some; the assay was immunoSEQ multiplex PCR. This repertoire shows 25,000 to 30,000 clones, 70% to 90% found once; its top ten account for roughly 12%. Sequences were derived from PBMCs, sampled around 480 days after intestinal transplantation. Source of these receptors: a human patient who received an intestinal transplant, so some T cells may come from the graft donor.

The chain carries TRBV7-2 and TRBJ1-5; D gene ambiguous. Trimming shortened V by 2 bases and J by 4 bases, and 6 bases separated the two germline ends. Germline V CDR1 and CDR2: SGHTA, FQGNSA. The CDR3 runs 13 residues. CDR3 sequence reads: CASSLRSNQPQHF. CDR3 bases: TGTGCCAGCAGCTTACGGTCTAATCAGCCCCAGCATTTT.

This chain uses TRBV19 with TRBJ1-1, with D maybe TRBD1 (5 bases). The CDR3 loop spans 14 amino acids. Germline CDR1 LNHDA, CDR2 SQIVND (reference sequence). Deletions cut 3 bases from V and 0 bases from J, with 8 bases between. The CDR3 DNA is TGTGCCAGTAGTATCGGGGACCTGAACACTGAAGCTTTCTTT. It yields the protein CASSIGDLNTEAFF.

The chain has TRBV2 and TRBJ2-2; maybe TRBD2 (6 bases). Germline CDR1 reads SNHLY; CDR2 reads FYNNEI. The V end was cut by 6 bases, the J end by 4 bases, with 18 bases between. This CDR3 region has 16 residues. The CDR3 sequence: CASSPLGSGGTGELFF. Here the CDR3 DNA reads TGTGCCAGCAGCCCACTAGGCTCCGGGGGCACCGGGGAGCTGTTTTTT. Variable domain in full (rest from reference TRBV2 and TRBJ2-2): EPEVTQTPSHQVTQMGQEVILRCVPISNHLYFYWYRQILGQKVEFLVSFYNNEISEKSEIFDDQFSVERPDGSNFTLKIRSTKLEDSAMYFCASSPLGSGGTGELFFGEGSRLTVL.

In its sample, this clone was seen a few times. The chain combines TRBV5-4 with TRBJ2-2; 10 bases map to TRBD2. CDR1 and CDR2 (germline): SGHNT, YYREEE (reference sequence). The CDR3 covers 18 residues. Trimming took 1 base from V and 1 from J; bases not matched to a gene: 7. The CDR3 DNA reads as TGTGCCAGCAGCTTGAGCCCAATAGCGGGAGGGAACACCGGGGAGCTGTTTTTT. It codes for CASSLSPIAGGNTGELFF.

This sequence joins TRBV4-1 and TRBJ1-4; 9 nucleotides agree with TRBD1. Trimming at V came to 1 base and at J to 3 bases, leaving 0 bases not matched to a gene. The CDR3 has 15 residues. The V gene's germline CDR1 is MGHRA and CDR2 YSYEKL. DNA of the CDR3: TGCGCCAGCAGCCAAGGGACAGGGGCTAATGAAAAACTGTTTTTT. Its protein product is CASSQGTGANEKLFF.

This clone appeared a single time. CDR3 loop: CAISDQDRTEAFF. As DNA, the CDR3 is TGTGCCATCAGTGACCAAGACCGGACTGAAGCTTTCTTT. J is TRBJ1-1 and V is TRBV10-3, with D unclear. The V and J ends lost 3 bases and 5 bases respectively, with 10 bases between them. The CDR3 has 13 residues. The germline gives CDR1 ENHRY, CDR2 SYGVKD.

The J gene is TRBJ1-2, the V gene TRBV6-6, with 7 bases identical to TRBD1. The CDR3 is 15 amino acids. CDR1 is MNHNY and CDR2 is SVGAGI in the germline V gene (reference sequence). V trimming: 4 bases; J trimming: 8 bases; junction bases outside the gene matches: 13. The CDR3 here is CASSSGQDRMGGYTF. CDR3 DNA sequence: TGTGCCAGCAGTTCTGGCCAGGACAGGATGGGCGGCTACACCTTC.

CDR3 sequence (DNA): TGTGCCAGCAGCGTTCTACAGGGGTCGGGGAACACTGAAGCTTTCTTT. Translating it yields CASSVLQGSGNTEAFF. V usage is TRBV9 and J usage is TRBJ1-1, with 7 bases fitting TRBD1. Germline V lookup: CDR1 SGDLS, CDR2 YYNGEE. Unmatched junction bases numbered 8, after V lost 2 bases and J lost 1 base. The CDR3 is made up of 16 amino acids.

This chain connects TRBV28 to TRBJ2-5; 11 nucleotides agree with TRBD2. This CDR3 region has 15 residues. V trimming: 6 bases; J trimming: 3 bases; junction bases outside the gene matches: 6. Looked up from germline, CDR1 is MDHEN and CDR2 is SYDVKM. Here the CDR3 reads CASRELAGDKETQYF. The CDR3 DNA follows: TGTGCCAGCAGAGAACTAGCGGGAGATAAAGAGACCCAGTACTTC.

The chain recombines TRBV21-1 with TRBJ2-3. TRBV21-1 has pseudogene status. The CDR3 consists of 13 residues. This chain's CDR3 is CASSKGERHTQYF. The DNA for the CDR3 is TGTGCCAGCAGCAAAGGAGAAAGACATACGCAGTATTTT.

J is TRBJ1-2 and V is TRBV5-6; 9 bases are a match to TRBD1. There are 13 residues in the CDR3. Germline lookup yields CDR1 SGHDT and CDR2 YYEEEE. The ends lost 0 bases at V and 6 bases at J; junction bases unmatched: 0. DNA for the CDR3: TGTGCCAGCAGCTTGGGACAGGGGGATGGCTACACCTTC. Its translation: CASSLGQGDGYTF.